The 6 T cell receptor beta chains below were found in one sample sequenced in a study of human T cells and chemical hapten exposure. TCRdb re-called the RACE reads with MiXCR, one entry per CDR3 protein. The top ten clones hold approximately 3.4% of a sample with 80,000 to 100,000 distinct CDR3 sequences, approximately 10% of them seen once. Time point described: pre-sensitization, week 0. Treatment of the sample: therapeutic diphenylcyclopropenone sensitization with weekly scalp DPC. Sample: whole blood, taken in connection with sensitization to the hapten diphenylcyclopropenone (DPC). The receptor set was obtained from a woman aged 55-75 years with alopecia areata. Some clones in this sample may be carry-over from other donors' samples.

This clonotype was recorded at least ten times. The rearrangement uses TRBV5-1 and TRBJ2-7; D is unclear. Germline values: CDR1 SGHRS, CDR2 YFSETQ. The CDR3 is made up of 20 amino acids. V was shortened by 1 base and J by 4 bases, with 30 bases between the two germline ends. The CDR3 DNA reads TGCGCCAGCAGCTTGAGGAGTAATCCGAGAAGATCCTCATCCAGATACGAGCAGTACTTC. The encoded protein is CASSLRSNPRRSSSRYEQYF.

As for this clonotype: A clone one base away is much larger, so this may be a read error. The chain uses TRBV7-2 and TRBJ2-4, with a possible D match to TRBD1 (5 bases). Trimming left V 3 bases short and J 9 bases short, with 12 bases between. The CDR3 spans 13 residues. Per germline, CDR1 SGHTA and CDR2 FQGNSA. CDR3 in amino acids: CASSLGQLSIQYF. The CDR3, as DNA: TGTGCCAGCAGCTTGGGGCAGTTAAGCATTCAGTACTTC.

This clonotype was observed at least ten times. V and J are TRBV19 and TRBJ2-1; TRBD1 might be the D (6 bases). Per the germline V gene, CDR1 is LNHDA and CDR2 is SQIVND (reference sequence). The CDR3 consists of 17 residues. V lost 1 base and J lost 9, with 22 bases in between. The CDR3: CASSIATGKPPYGEQFF. DNA for the CDR3: TGTGCCAGTAGTATAGCTACAGGGAAGCCCCCTTATGGTGAGCAGTTCTTC.

This clonotype was detected many times. This chain links TRBV14 with TRBJ2-1; D remains unclear. Germline V gene data show CDR1 as SGHDN and CDR2 as FVKESK. The V and J ends lost 0 bases and 2 bases respectively, with 14 bases between them. The CDR3 has 17 amino acids. Here the CDR3 DNA reads TGTGCCAGCAGCCAAGATCTCGGCGGAAGAACCTACAATGAGCAGTTCTTC. Protein product: CASSQDLGGRTYNEQFF.

The V gene is TRBV29-1, the J gene TRBJ2-5, with 10 bases fitting TRBD2. Germline CDR1 is SQVTM and CDR2 is ANQGSEA. There are 13 residues in the CDR3. After removal of 4 bases from V and 5 bases from J, the junction contained 4 bases not matched to a gene. CDR3 sequence (DNA): TGCAGCGTTGGGGGACTAGCGTCGGAGACCCAGTACTTC. Encoded protein: CSVGGLASETQYF.

This clonotype was seen more than once but under ten times. V gene TRBV20-1 combines with J gene TRBJ2-3; tentative D call: TRBD2 (6 bases). The V gene lost 3 bases and the J gene lost 0 bases, with 7 bases spanning the gap. This CDR3 contains 13 residues. Germline V gives CDR1 DFQATT, CDR2 SNEGSKA (reference sequence). For the CDR3, the DNA is TGCAGTGCTAGGCGGGATAGCACAGATACGCAGTATTTT. Its protein is CSARRDSTDTQYF.